The rows below give T cell receptor beta chains drawn from one sample of a study of blood T cell repertoires in COVID-19. Sequencing used immunoSEQ multiplex PCR; TCRdb keeps in-frame clones, though not all of them. The sample holds 90,000 to 100,000 clones, roughly 87% seen once. Material for sequencing was peripheral blood. The receptors were sampled from a woman aged 55-69 years with COVID-19, enrolled during active disease. Each CDR3 is given with its conserved first and last residue.

J gene	V gene	CDR3 protein
TRBJ1-5	TRBV19	CASRVLDKGGNQPQHF
TRBJ2-2	TRBV10-3	CAIRPGLLNTGELFF
TRBJ2-7	TRBV6-2/TRBV6-3	CASSYWEGNTYEQYF
TRBJ2-1	TRBV2	CASRTSGGTYNEQFF
TRBJ1-1	TRBV13	CASSFLSLGQNTEAFF
TRBJ1-4	TRBV30	CAFDRGGEKLFF
TRBJ2-3	TRBV5-6	CASSGKRLDTQYF
TRBJ1-1	TRBV4-1	CASSHDLRGRGSTEAFF
TRBJ1-2	TRBV6-2/TRBV6-3	CASSYSTSAPQGRDYGYTF
TRBJ2-5	TRBV7-8	CASSRRGGRGLETQYF
TRBJ1-4	TRBV30	CAWKGALNEKLFF
TRBJ2-5	TRBV19	CASSLSGTSGQTQYF
TRBJ1-1	TRBV6-5	CASSYSGRTEAFF
TRBJ2-5	TRBV7-2	CASSWIAGGQETQYF
TRBJ1-2	TRBV5-5	CASSLAASGYGYTF
TRBJ1-5	TRBV12-5	CASGLARGVWNQPQHF
TRBJ1-6	TRBV5-1	CASSREGLNSPLHF
TRBJ1-2	TRBV6-2/TRBV6-3	CASSLPHQGDYGYTF
TRBJ1-1	TRBV2	CASSATGPGAFF
TRBJ1-2	TRBV6-5	CASSAFRGGYTF
TRBJ1-6	TRBV7-3	CASSPGQFGSPLHF
TRBJ1-3	TRBV4-3	CASSQGGGAGNTIYF
TRBJ2-7	TRBV6-5	CASSYSLGQLSYEQYF
TRBJ2-7	TRBV19	CASSFRDGGAYEQYF
TRBJ1-1	TRBV7-2	CASSPQGGGAEAFF
TRBJ2-7	TRBV6-5	CASSPGTGNFYEQYF
TRBJ1-4	TRBV19	CASSGPGQGIWGANEKLFF
TRBJ2-2	TRBV4-1	CASSQGTVTTGELFF
TRBJ2-6	TRBV6-5	CASSYSGEAGANVLTF
TRBJ2-3	TRBV10-3	CAISETSGHTDTQYF
TRBJ2-1	TRBV5-1	CASRVTGEINEQFF